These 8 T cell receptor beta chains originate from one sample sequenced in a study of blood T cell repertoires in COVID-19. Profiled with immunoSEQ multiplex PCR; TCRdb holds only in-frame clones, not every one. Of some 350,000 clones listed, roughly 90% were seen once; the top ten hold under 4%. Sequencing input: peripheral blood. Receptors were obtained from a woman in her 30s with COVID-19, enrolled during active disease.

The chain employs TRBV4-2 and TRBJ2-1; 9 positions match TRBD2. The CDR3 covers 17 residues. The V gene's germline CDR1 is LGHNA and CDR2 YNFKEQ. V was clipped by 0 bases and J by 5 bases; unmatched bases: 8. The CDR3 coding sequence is TGTGCCAGCAGCCAAGATAACGCGGGAGGGCCGCACAATGAGCAGTTCTTC. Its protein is CASSQDNAGGPHNEQFF.

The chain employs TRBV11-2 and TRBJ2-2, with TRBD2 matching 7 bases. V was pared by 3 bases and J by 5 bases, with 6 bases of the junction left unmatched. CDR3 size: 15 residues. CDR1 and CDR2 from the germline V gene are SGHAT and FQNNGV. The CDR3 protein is CASSFGLVGTGELFF. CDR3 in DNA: TGTGCCAGCAGCTTTGGACTAGTGGGGACCGGGGAGCTGTTTTTT.

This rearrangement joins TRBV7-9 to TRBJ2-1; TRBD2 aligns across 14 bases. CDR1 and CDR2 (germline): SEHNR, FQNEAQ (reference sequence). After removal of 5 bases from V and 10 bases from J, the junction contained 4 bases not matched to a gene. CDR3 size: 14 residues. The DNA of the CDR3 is TGTGCCAGCAGCCCGGGACTAGCGGGAGAGGAGCAGTTCTTC. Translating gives CASSPGLAGEEQFF.

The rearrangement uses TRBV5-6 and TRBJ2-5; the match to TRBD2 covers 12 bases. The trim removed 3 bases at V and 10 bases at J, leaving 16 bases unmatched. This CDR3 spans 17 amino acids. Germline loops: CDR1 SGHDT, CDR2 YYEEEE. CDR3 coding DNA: TGTGCCAGCAGCTACCGACTAGCGGGGGACCCTCCCGGGAGCCAGTACTTC. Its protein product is CASSYRLAGDPPGSQYF.

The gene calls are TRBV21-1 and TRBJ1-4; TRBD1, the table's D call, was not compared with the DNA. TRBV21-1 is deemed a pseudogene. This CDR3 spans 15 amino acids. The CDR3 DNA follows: TGTGCCAGCAGCTCACCGGACAGGGTAAATGAAAAACTGTTTTTT. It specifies CASSSPDRVNEKLFF.

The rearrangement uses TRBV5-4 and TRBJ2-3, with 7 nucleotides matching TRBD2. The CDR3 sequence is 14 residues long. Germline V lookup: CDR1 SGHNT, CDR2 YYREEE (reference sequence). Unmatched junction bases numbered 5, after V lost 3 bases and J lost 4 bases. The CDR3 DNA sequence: TGTGCCAGCAGCTCGGGACTATTACCAGATACGCAGTATTTT. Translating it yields CASSSGLLPDTQYF.

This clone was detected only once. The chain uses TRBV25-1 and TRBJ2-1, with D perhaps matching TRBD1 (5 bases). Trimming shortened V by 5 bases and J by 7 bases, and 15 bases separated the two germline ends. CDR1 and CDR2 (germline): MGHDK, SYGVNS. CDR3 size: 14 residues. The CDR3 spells CASSTGEEFNEQFF. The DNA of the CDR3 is TGTGCCAGCAGTACAGGAGAAGAGTTTAATGAGCAGTTCTTC.

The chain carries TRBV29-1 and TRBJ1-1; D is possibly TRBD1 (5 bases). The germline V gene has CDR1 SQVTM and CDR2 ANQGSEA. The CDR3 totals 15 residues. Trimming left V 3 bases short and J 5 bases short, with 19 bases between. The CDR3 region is CSVDLSGGGWTEAFF. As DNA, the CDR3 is TGCAGCGTTGATCTTAGCGGGGGTGGATGGACTGAAGCTTTCTTT.